A single sample is the source of the 32 T cell receptor beta chains below, sequenced in a study of blood T cell repertoires in COVID-19. Generated by immunoSEQ multiplex PCR, the TCRdb table keeps only in-frame clones and is missing some. The repertoire holds under 100,000 clones, with roughly 89% as singletons. The sample was peripheral blood. All receptors derive from a man younger than 45 with acute or convalescent COVID-19.

The chain links TRBV27 to TRBJ2-7, with D perhaps TRBD2 (5 bases). The germline V gene encodes CDR1 MNHEY and CDR2 SMNVEV (reference sequence). The CDR3 has 14 amino acids. Trimming pared 6 bases from V and 0 bases from J, leaving 12 bases between. CDR3 DNA: TGTGCCAGCAGCCGAGCGGCCAGCTCCTACGAGCAGTACTTC. Translated: CASSRAASSYEQYF.

V and J are TRBV9 and TRBJ2-1; TRBD1 agrees at 8 bases. This CDR3 has 13 residues. J gave up 10 bases and V 4 bases, and 7 bases lay outside the gene matches. Germline values: CDR1 SGDLS, CDR2 YYNGEE. The chain's CDR3 is CASSPRTGKEQFF. The CDR3 bases are TGTGCCAGCAGCCCCCGGACAGGGAAGGAGCAGTTCTTC.

V and J are TRBV28 and TRBJ2-1, with D possibly TRBD2 on 6 matching bases. This CDR3 has 12 residues. Germline CDR1 MDHEN, CDR2 SYDVKM. Trimming removed 6 bases at V and 9 bases at J, with 12 bases between. The CDR3 nucleotides read TGTGCCAGCAGGACTGGGAGGTCTGAGCAGTTCTTC. It translates to CASRTGRSEQFF.

The chain couples TRBV10-2 to TRBJ2-5; D is unclear. CDR1 WSHSY and CDR2 SAAADI come from the germline V gene. The V end lost 3 bases, the J end lost 4 bases, and 15 bases lay between the germline ends. This CDR3 spans 15 amino acids. This CDR3 is CASSENTAESETQYF. DNA for the CDR3: TGCGCCAGCAGTGAAAACACCGCAGAATCAGAGACCCAGTACTTC.

The rearrangement uses TRBV14 and TRBJ2-2; tentatively, D is TRBD1 (5 bases). Germline CDR1 and CDR2: SGHDN and FVKESK. CDR3 size: 17 residues. V gave up 4 bases and J gave up 6 bases, with 21 bases separating them. The CDR3 bases are TGTGCCAGCAGCCGGCGCACCAGGGCCCTTGACCCCGGGGAGCTGTTTTTT. Translating it yields CASSRRTRALDPGELFF.

The chain is built from TRBV18 and TRBJ1-3; 7 bases align to TRBD1. Losses at the gene ends were 6 bases for V and 0 bases for J; bases not matched to a gene: 5. Germline V gene data show CDR1 as KGHSH and CDR2 as LQKENI. The CDR3 consists of 15 residues. CDR3 nucleotides: TGTGCCAGCTCGCCGGGACAGAACTCTGGAAACACCATATATTTT. Its translation is CASSPGQNSGNTIYF.

This sequence joins TRBV24-1 and TRBJ2-1; D may be TRBD2 (5 bases). Trimming left V 5 bases short and J 13 bases short, with 14 bases between. CDR3 size: 12 residues. Per germline, CDR1 KGHDR and CDR2 SFDVKD. The CDR3 nucleotides read TGTGCCACCAGTGGGGCTAGCCGGATTCAGTTCTTC. It specifies CATSGASRIQFF.

The chain combines TRBV28 with TRBJ2-3; D gene ambiguous. The CDR3 consists of 12 residues. Germline assignment: CDR1 MDHEN and CDR2 SYDVKM. Deletions cut 5 bases from V and 2 bases from J, with 5 bases between. For the CDR3, the DNA is TGTGCCAGCAGTCCGTTCACAGATACGCAGTATTTT. This encodes CASSPFTDTQYF.

This chain uses TRBV6-6 with TRBJ2-3, with TRBD2 as a possible D gene (5 bases). CDR1 is MNHNY, CDR2 SVGAGI, per germline (reference sequence). The CDR3 sequence is 14 residues long. V lost 0 bases to trimming and J lost 3 bases, with 7 bases between them. DNA of the CDR3: TGTGCCAGCAGTTACTCGAGGGTGACAGATACGCAGTATTTT. Translating gives CASSYSRVTDTQYF.

This chain connects TRBV18 to TRBJ2-5, with D possibly being TRBD2 (7 bases). V was shortened by 2 bases and J by 3 bases, with 13 bases between the two germline ends. CDR1 and CDR2 (germline): KGHSH, LQKENI. The CDR3 length is 15 residues. The CDR3 loop is CASSPGLGGKETQYF. CDR3 bases: TGTGCCAGCTCACCAGGACTAGGGGGGAAAGAGACCCAGTACTTC.

CDR3 residues: CASSEGQGSDEQYF. As DNA, the CDR3 is TGTGCCAGCAGTGAAGGACAGGGATCGGACGAGCAGTACTTC. J is TRBJ2-7 and V is TRBV6-1; the match to TRBD1 covers 7 bases. This CDR3 region has 14 residues. From germline, CDR1 is MNHNS and CDR2 SASEGT. The J segment lost 5 bases and the V segment lost 1 base, leaving 5 bases of the junction unmatched.

J is TRBJ1-2 and V is TRBV2; the match to TRBD1 covers 7 bases. The germline gives CDR1 SNHLY, CDR2 FYNNEI. This CDR3 has 14 amino acids. Trimming cost V 5 bases and J 7 bases; bases outside gene matches: 10. For the CDR3, the DNA is TGTGCCAGCAGTACGGACAGGTCCACTGGTGGCTACACCTTC. It yields the protein CASSTDRSTGGYTF. Full variable domain (remainder filled in from reference TRBV2 and TRBJ1-2): EPEVTQTPSHQVTQMGQEVILRCVPISNHLYFYWYRQILGQKVEFLVSFYNNEISEKSEIFDDQFSVERPDGSNFTLKIRSTKLEDSAMYFCASSTDRSTGGYTFGSGTRLTVV.

This clone showed up just once. The rearrangement uses TRBV19 and TRBJ1-1, with 10 bases matching TRBD1. The CDR3 contains 17 residues. J lost 0 bases, V lost 4 bases, and 8 bases had no gene match. Germline CDR1 and CDR2: LNHDA and SQIVND (reference sequence). CDR3 region: CASSTTGGIGLNTEAFF. DNA of the CDR3: TGTGCCAGTAGTACGACAGGGGGCATAGGATTGAACACTGAAGCTTTCTTT.

The chain joins TRBV6-5 to TRBJ2-2; D perhaps matches TRBD2 (5 bases). In germline, CDR1 is MNHEY, CDR2 SVGAGI. The CDR3 spans 13 residues. Trimming left V 6 bases short and J 7 bases short, with 12 bases between. As DNA, the CDR3 is TGTGCCAGCAGGGCCGGGGTTGACGGGGAGCTGTTTTTT. It encodes CASRAGVDGELFF.

The rearrangement uses TRBV10-1 and TRBJ2-1; 8 positions match TRBD2. CDR3 length: 12 amino acids. V was clipped by 9 bases and J by 6 bases; unmatched bases: 4. CDR1 and CDR2 from the germline V gene are WNHNN and SYGVQD (reference sequence). The CDR3 DNA sequence: TGCGCCAGTAGCAGCGGGGGCAATGAGCAGTTCTTC. Translating it yields CASSSGGNEQFF.

V and J are TRBV7-9 and TRBJ2-5, with D maybe TRBD2 (5 bases). The length of the CDR3 is 18 residues. Trimming cost V 3 bases and J 2 bases, with 22 bases left between them. CDR1 and CDR2 (germline): SEHNR, FQNEAQ (reference sequence). This CDR3 reads CASSLGISGRHIQETQYF. The CDR3, as DNA: TGTGCCAGCAGCTTGGGGATAAGCGGTAGACACATACAAGAGACCCAGTACTTC.

This chain uses TRBV9 with TRBJ2-3; 8 bases are a match to TRBD2. This CDR3 spans 15 amino acids. J gave up 9 bases and V 0 bases, and 9 bases lay outside the gene matches. Germline V CDR1 and CDR2: SGDLS, YYNGEE. CDR3 DNA sequence: TGTGCCAGCAGCGTAGAAAGTACTAGCGGCGTCACGCAGTATTTT. Translation: CASSVESTSGVTQYF.

The chain has TRBV6-2 or TRBV6-3 and TRBJ2-1, with D perhaps matching TRBD1 (6 bases). The CDR3 spans 14 residues. The V gene lost 5 bases and the J gene lost 9 bases, with 17 bases spanning the gap. Germline CDR1 and CDR2: MNHEY and SVGEGT. CDR3 DNA: TGTGCCAGCAGTCTGTACCTTGGGGGCGGTGAGCAGTTCTTC. As protein: CASSLYLGGGEQFF.

The chain couples TRBV28 to TRBJ2-3; 9 bases agree with TRBD2. The trim removed 5 bases at V and 2 bases at J, leaving 5 bases unmatched. Germline V gene sequence: CDR1 MDHEN, CDR2 SYDVKM. CDR3 length equals 15 residues. The CDR3 loop is CASSLLAGLTDTQYF. The CDR3 DNA reads as TGTGCCAGCAGTCTCCTAGCGGGACTCACAGATACGCAGTATTTT. Looking up the rest from reference TRBV28 and TRBJ2-3 gives the full variable domain: DVKVTQSSRYLVKRTGEKVFLECVQDMDHENMFWYRQDPGLGLRLIYFSYDVKMKEKGDIPEGYSVSREKKERFSLILESASTNQTSMYLCASSLLAGLTDTQYFGPGTRLTVL.

This clone has a single count. The chain recombines TRBV6-5 with TRBJ2-2, with 9 bases lining up with TRBD2. Germline V gene sequence: CDR1 MNHEY, CDR2 SVGAGI. Losses at the gene ends were 2 bases for V and 11 bases for J; bases not matched to a gene: 9. The CDR3 runs to 15 residues. CDR3 in amino acids: CASSYKIAGAGELFF. DNA of the CDR3: TGTGCCAGCAGTTACAAAATAGCGGGGGCTGGCGAGCTGTTTTTT.

For the CDR3, the DNA is TGTGCCAGCAGTGGTCCTAGGGGGCGCGGGGAGCTGTTTTTT. Amino acids: CASSGPRGRGELFF. The V and J genes are TRBV28 and TRBJ2-2; 7 nucleotides agree with TRBD1. CDR3 length equals 14 residues. Unmatched junction bases numbered 7, after V lost 5 bases and J lost 7 bases. Per germline, CDR1 MDHEN and CDR2 SYDVKM. The complete variable domain, with remaining parts taken from reference TRBV28 and TRBJ2-2, reads DVKVTQSSRYLVKRTGEKVFLECVQDMDHENMFWYRQDPGLGLRLIYFSYDVKMKEKGDIPEGYSVSREKKERFSLILESASTNQTSMYLCASSGPRGRGELFFGEGSRLTVL.

The chain has TRBV28 and TRBJ2-1; 14 bases map to TRBD2. The length of the CDR3 is 15 residues. Per the germline V gene, CDR1 is MDHEN and CDR2 is SYDVKM. V shed 6 bases, J shed 12 bases, and the junction held 10 bases outside the gene matches. This chain's CDR3 is CASSPSGLAGDRQFF. CDR3 bases: TGTGCCAGCAGCCCATCGGGACTAGCGGGAGATCGGCAGTTCTTC.

This chain links TRBV4-2 with TRBJ2-4, with D possibly TRBD2 on 5 matching bases. This CDR3 has 14 residues. The V gene lost 3 bases and the J gene lost 5 bases, with 11 bases spanning the gap. Germline-derived CDR1 and CDR2 are LGHNA and YNFKEQ. This chain's CDR3 is CASSQHGIENIQYF. In DNA, the CDR3 is TGTGCCAGCAGCCAGCACGGGATCGAAAACATTCAGTACTTC.

A remark on this clone: Distinct nucleotide sequences in the sample also encode this CDR3. The rearrangement links TRBV19 to TRBJ1-1, with D uncertain. V was shortened by 3 bases and J by 1 base, with 6 bases between the two germline ends. Germline V gene sequence: CDR1 LNHDA, CDR2 SQIVND (reference sequence). CDR3 size: 13 residues. The CDR3 sequence: CASSIRGNTEAFF. The DNA for the CDR3 is TGTGCCAGTAGTATTAGAGGGAACACTGAAGCTTTCTTT.

The J gene is TRBJ1-2, the V gene TRBV10-1, with no clear D. The CDR3 totals 13 residues. V was pared by 3 bases and J by 2 bases, with 7 bases between. Per germline, CDR1 WNHNN and CDR2 SYGVQD (reference sequence). Here the CDR3 DNA reads TGCGCCAGCAGTGATACAGAAAACTATGGCTACACCTTC. This codes for CASSDTENYGYTF.

This chain links TRBV30 with TRBJ1-5; D may be TRBD1 (5 bases). Trimming removed 2 bases from V and 4 bases from J, with 15 bases in between. This CDR3 comprises 15 residues. The V gene's germline CDR1 is GTSNPN and CDR2 SVGIG (reference sequence). CDR3 in DNA: TGTGCCTGGAGTACAACAGGCGGGAGGAATCAGCCCCAGCATTTT. Its protein is CAWSTTGGRNQPQHF.

This chain joins TRBV18 and TRBJ2-1; D gene uncertain. The germline CDR1 and CDR2 sequences are KGHSH and LQKENI. Trimming stripped 4 bases from V and 5 bases from J, with 9 bases between. The CDR3 loop spans 13 amino acids. The CDR3 nucleotides are TGTGCCAGCTCACTACATCCCGACAATGAGCAGTTCTTC. It is translated as CASSLHPDNEQFF.

This chain connects TRBV11-3 to TRBJ2-1; 13 bases are shared with TRBD2. The germline V gene has CDR1 SGHNT and CDR2 YENEEA. The CDR3 totals 16 residues. V gave up 5 bases and J gave up 5 bases; unmatched junction bases: 6. The CDR3 nucleotides read TGTGCCAGCAGCCCCATGGGACTAGCGGGAAACAATGAGCAGTTCTTC. This codes for CASSPMGLAGNNEQFF.

This chain joins TRBV19 and TRBJ1-5; no clear D. This CDR3 has 13 amino acids. The ends were cut back, 4 bases at V and 5 bases at J, with 9 bases in the middle. In germline, CDR1 is LNHDA, CDR2 SQIVND (reference sequence). The CDR3 spells CASSTRLDQPQHF. The CDR3 nucleotides read TGTGCCAGTAGTACACGGTTGGATCAGCCCCAGCATTTT.

The chain uses TRBV7-2 and TRBJ2-2, with D possibly matching TRBD1 (6 bases). Germline V lookup: CDR1 SGHTA, CDR2 FQGNSA. The CDR3 loop spans 15 amino acids. The ends were cut back, 5 bases at V and 4 bases at J, with 14 bases in the middle. The CDR3 sequence is CASSPYRDGTGELFF. The DNA of the CDR3 is TGTGCCAGCAGCCCGTACAGGGATGGCACCGGGGAGCTGTTTTTT.

The chain uses TRBV29-1 and TRBJ1-5, with D unclear. This CDR3 contains 13 residues. The germline V and J ends were trimmed by 8 bases and 0 bases, with 11 bases remaining between them. CDR1 and CDR2 (germline): SQVTM, ANQGSEA. This chain's CDR3 is CSIARDSNQPQHF. CDR3 DNA sequence: TGCAGCATCGCGCGGGATAGCAATCAGCCCCAGCATTTT.

V usage is TRBV7-2 and J usage is TRBJ1-6; D call uncertain. V lost 0 bases, J lost 6 bases, and 6 bases lay in between. CDR3 size: 14 residues. CDR1 is SGHTA, CDR2 FQGNSA, per germline. In DNA form, the CDR3 reads TGTGCCAGCAGCTTAGCGCGGAGTAATTCACCCCTCCACTTT. Its protein product is CASSLARSNSPLHF. The whole variable domain, remainder taken from reference TRBV7-2 and TRBJ1-6, is GAGVSQSPSNKVTEKGKDVELRCDPISGHTALYWYRQSLGQGLEFLIYFQGNSAPDKSGLPSDRFSAERTGGSVSTLTIQRTQQEDSAVYLCASSLARSNSPLHFGNGTRLTVT.